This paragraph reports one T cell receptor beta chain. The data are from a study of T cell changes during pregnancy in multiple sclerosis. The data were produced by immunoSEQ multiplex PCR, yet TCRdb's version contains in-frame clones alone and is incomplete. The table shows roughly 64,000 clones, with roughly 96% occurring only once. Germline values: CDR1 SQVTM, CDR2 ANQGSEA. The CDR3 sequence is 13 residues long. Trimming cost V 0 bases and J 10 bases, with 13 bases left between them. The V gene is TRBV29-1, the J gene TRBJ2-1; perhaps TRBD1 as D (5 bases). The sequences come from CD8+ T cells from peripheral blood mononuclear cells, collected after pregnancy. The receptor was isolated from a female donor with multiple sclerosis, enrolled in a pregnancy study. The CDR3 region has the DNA TGCAGCGTTGAAGACGGAAGGGGTGAGGAGCAGTTCTTC. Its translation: CSVEDGRGEEQFF.